The sequence of this TCR beta chain was determined in a study of cytomegalovirus exposure and HLA in healthy donors. A multiplex PCR was run with 60 Vbeta primers and 13 Jbeta primers. The repertoire was sequenced with immunoSEQ multiplex PCR; TCRdb's copy has only in-frame clones and lacks some. The sample has 150,000 to 200,000 clones. The V end lost 3 bases, the J end lost 0 bases, and 19 bases lay between the germline ends. Looked up from germline, CDR1 is SGHVS and CDR2 is FQNEAQ. CDR3 length: 18 residues. The specimen was PBMCs. The V gene is TRBV7-8, the J gene TRBJ2-3; D may be TRBD2 (6 bases). The receptor's source is a man aged 30 to 45 in good health and CMV-seronegative. CDR3 amino acids: CASSFGPRGLPSTDTQYF. The CDR3, as DNA: TGTGCCAGCAGCTTTGGACCCCGGGGACTTCCCAGCACAGATACGCAGTATTTT.